This TCR beta chain was observed in a study of blood T cell repertoires in COVID-19. Turning to the study itself: From the United States, Italy and Spain came samples of acute and convalescent COVID-19.

This clone was detected a few times. How the authors handled the data: Amplifying reference gene primers gave estimates of nucleated cell counts. The protocol was immunoSEQ multiplex PCR, while the TCRdb copy is restricted to in-frame clones and leaves out a portion. From that table come the V and J calls and clone size; the DNA was used to work out D and trimming. The table lists hundreds of thousands of clones, around 90% of them singletons. There are 17 residues in the CDR3. Germline trimming cut 3 bases from V and 2 bases from J; bases unmatched to any gene: 12. Germline V lookup: CDR1 SGHRS, CDR2 YFSETQ.

The chain uses TRBV5-1 and TRBJ1-2, with 8 bases fitting TRBD1. Sequencing used peripheral blood. This receptor was obtained from a woman between 45 and 60 years old who had recovered from COVID-19. The CDR3 DNA reads as TGCGCCAGCAGCTCCCCTAGACAGGGGAAGTCGAACTATGGCTACACCTTC. Amino acids: CASSSPRQGKSNYGYTF.